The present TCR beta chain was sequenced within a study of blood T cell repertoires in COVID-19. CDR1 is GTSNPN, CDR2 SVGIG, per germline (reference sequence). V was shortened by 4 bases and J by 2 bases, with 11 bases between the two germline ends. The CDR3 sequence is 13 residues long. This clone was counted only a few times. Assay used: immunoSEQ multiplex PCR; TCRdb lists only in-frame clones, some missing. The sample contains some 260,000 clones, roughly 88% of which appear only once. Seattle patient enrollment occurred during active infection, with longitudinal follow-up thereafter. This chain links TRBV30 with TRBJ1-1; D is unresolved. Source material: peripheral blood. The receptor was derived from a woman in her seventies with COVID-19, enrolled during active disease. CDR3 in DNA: TGTGCCTGGATGTTCTACAGCAACACTGAAGCTTTCTTT. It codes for CAWMFYSNTEAFF.